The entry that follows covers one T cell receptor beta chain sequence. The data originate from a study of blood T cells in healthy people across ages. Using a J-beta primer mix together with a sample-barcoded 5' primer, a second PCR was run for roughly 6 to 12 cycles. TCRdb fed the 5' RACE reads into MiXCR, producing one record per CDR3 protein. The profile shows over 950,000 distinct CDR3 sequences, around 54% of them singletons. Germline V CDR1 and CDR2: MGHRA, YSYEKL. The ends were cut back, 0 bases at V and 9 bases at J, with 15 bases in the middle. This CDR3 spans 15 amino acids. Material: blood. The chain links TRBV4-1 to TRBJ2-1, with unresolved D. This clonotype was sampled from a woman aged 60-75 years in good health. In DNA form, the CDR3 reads TGCGCCAGCAGCCAAGATTTGGCTAGAAGTGCTGAGCAGTTCTTC. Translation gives CASSQDLARSAEQFF.